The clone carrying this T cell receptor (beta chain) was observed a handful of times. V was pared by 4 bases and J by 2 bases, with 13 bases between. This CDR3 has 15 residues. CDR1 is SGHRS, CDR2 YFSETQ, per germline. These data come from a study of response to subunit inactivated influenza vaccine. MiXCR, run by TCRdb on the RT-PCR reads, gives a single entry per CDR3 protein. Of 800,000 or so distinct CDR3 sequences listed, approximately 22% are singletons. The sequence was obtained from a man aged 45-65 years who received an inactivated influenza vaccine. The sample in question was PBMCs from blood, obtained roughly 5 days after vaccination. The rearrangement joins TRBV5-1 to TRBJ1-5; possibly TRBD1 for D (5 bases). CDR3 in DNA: TGCGCCAGCAGCAAAACAGGAGAGGGCAATCAGCCCCAGCATTTT. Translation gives CASSKTGEGNQPQHF.